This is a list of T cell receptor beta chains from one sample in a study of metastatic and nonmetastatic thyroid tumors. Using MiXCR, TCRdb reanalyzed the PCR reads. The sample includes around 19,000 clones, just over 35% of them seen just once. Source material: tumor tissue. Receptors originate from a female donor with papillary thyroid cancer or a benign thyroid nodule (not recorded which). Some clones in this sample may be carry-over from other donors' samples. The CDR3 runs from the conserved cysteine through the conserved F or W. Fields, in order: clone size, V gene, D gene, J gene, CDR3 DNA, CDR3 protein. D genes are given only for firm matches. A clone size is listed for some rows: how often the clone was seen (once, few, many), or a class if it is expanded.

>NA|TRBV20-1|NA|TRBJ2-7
TGCAGTGCGAGACGCGCAAATAGCAGGGCCGAGCAGTACTTC
CSARRANSRAEQYF
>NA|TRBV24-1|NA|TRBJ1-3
TGTGCCACCAGTGCTGGGGAAAACACCATATATTTT
CATSAGENTIYF
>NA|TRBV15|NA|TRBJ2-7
TGTGCCACCAGCAGAGATCTGGCAGGCCAAACCTACGAGCAGTACTTC
CATSRDLAGQTYEQYF
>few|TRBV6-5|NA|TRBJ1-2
TGTGCCAGCAGTTCCTTGGGGGATGGCTACACCTTC
CASSSLGDGYTF
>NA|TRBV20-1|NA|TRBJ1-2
TGCAGTGCTAGGACACCACGGACCGATTCCAACTATGGCTACACCTTC
CSARTPRTDSNYGYTF
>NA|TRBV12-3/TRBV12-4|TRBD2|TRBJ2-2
TGTGCCAGCAGTGAGACTAGCGGGGGGGCGAACACCGGGGAGCTGTTTTTT
CASSETSGGANTGELFF
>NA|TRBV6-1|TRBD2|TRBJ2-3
TGTGCCAGCAGTGTTGTAGCGGGAGTGGGAGATACGCAGTATTTT
CASSVVAGVGDTQYF
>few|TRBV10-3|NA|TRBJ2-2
TGTGCCATCAGACCGGGACCGCCGAACACCGGGGAGCTGTTTTTT
CAIRPGPPNTGELFF
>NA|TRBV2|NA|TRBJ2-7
TGTGCCAGCAGTGGAGGACTGCGAAGCTACGAGCAGTACTTC
CASSGGLRSYEQYF
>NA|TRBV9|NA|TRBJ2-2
TGTGCCAGCAGCTTGGACAGTAACACCGGGGAGCTGTTTTTT
CASSLDSNTGELFF
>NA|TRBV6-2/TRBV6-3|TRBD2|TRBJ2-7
TGTGCCAGCAGTTCCCCACTACCTGGACTAGCCCACGAGCAGTACTTC
CASSSPLPGLAHEQYF
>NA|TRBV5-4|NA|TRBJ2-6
TGTGCCAGCAGCTTGGCCTTCCTTAGCTCTGGGGCCAACGTCCTGACTTTC
CASSLAFLSSGANVLTF
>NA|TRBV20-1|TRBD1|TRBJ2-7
TGCAGTGCTAGAGATATACAGGGGTACGAGCAGTACTTC
CSARDIQGYEQYF
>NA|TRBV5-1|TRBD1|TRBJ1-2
TGCGCCAGCAGCGGGGGACAGGGGGCGTTGGGCTACACCTTC
CASSGGQGALGYTF
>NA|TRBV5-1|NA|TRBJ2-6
TGCGCCAGCAGCTTTACTGGGGCCAACGTCCTGACTTTC
CASSFTGANVLTF
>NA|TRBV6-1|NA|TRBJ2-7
TGTGCCAGCAGTGACCCGGGGGCCGCCTACTACGAGCAGTACTTC
CASSDPGAAYYEQYF
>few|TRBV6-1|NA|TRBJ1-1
TGTGCCAGCAGACATGGAGTTGCGCGAAAGACTGAAGCTTTCTTT
CASRHGVARKTEAFF
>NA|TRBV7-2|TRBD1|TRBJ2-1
TGTGCCAGCAGCCCTAGACCCCGGGACAGCCAGCAGTTCTTC
CASSPRPRDSQQFF
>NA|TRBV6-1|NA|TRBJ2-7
TGTGCCAGCAGTGAACAGCCCTCCTACGAGCAGTACTTC
CASSEQPSYEQYF
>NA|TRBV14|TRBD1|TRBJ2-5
TGTGCCAGCAGCCCAAACCCGGGACAGGGGTGGTCGGTACAAGAGACCCAGTACTTC
CASSPNPGQGWSVQETQYF
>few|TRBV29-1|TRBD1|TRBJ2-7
TGCAGCGCCCGGGACAGGGAACGCCACGAGCAGTACTTC
CSARDRERHEQYF
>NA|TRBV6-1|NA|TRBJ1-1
TGTGCCAGCAGTTCGGCGGGATACACTGAAGCTTTCTTT
CASSSAGYTEAFF
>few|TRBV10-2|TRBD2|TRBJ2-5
TGCGCCAGCAGAAGACTAGCGGGAGTTGGAGAGACCCAGTACTTC
CASRRLAGVGETQYF
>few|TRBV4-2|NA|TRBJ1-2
TGTGCCAGCAGCCAAGATGAGGATTACACCTTC
CASSQDEDYTF
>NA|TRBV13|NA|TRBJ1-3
TGTGCCAGCAGCCTTATGGGAGGCCTTTGGACGGGCTCTGGAAACACCATATATTTT
CASSLMGGLWTGSGNTIYF
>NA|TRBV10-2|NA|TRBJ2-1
TGCGCCAGCAGTAATCCCAATGAGCAGTTCTTC
CASSNPNEQFF
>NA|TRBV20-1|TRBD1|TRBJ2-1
TGCAGTGCTGGGGGACAGGGGTCCTACAATGAGCAGTTCTTC
CSAGGQGSYNEQFF
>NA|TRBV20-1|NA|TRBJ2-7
TGCAGTGCTAGAGACGAAACGTACGAGCAGTACTTC
CSARDETYEQYF
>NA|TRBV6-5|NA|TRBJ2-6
TGTGCCAGCAGTTCCAGGGTGGGGGTCGGGGCCAACGTCCTGACTTTC
CASSSRVGVGANVLTF
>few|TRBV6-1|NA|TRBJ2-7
TGTGCCAGCAGTGGAGGGAGGCAGTACTTC
CASSGGRQYF
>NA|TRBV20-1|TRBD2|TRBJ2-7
TGCAGTGCTACGACTAGCGGAGACGAGCAGTACTTC
CSATTSGDEQYF
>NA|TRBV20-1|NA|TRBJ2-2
TGCAGTGCTCCCCGCGCGGGGCGGACCGGGGAGCTGTTTTTT
CSAPRAGRTGELFF
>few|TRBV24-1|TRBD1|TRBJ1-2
TGTGCCACCAGTGATCAGGGGGCGGGACGTAACGGCTACACCTTC
CATSDQGAGRNGYTF
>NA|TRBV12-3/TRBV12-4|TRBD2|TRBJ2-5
TGTGCCAGCAGAAGGACTAGCGGGGGGCCGAAAGAGACCCAGTACTTC
CASRRTSGGPKETQYF
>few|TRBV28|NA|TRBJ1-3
TGTGCCAGCAGTTTAGAATTTATTGCAGGGGCGTCTGGAAACACCATATATTTT
CASSLEFIAGASGNTIYF
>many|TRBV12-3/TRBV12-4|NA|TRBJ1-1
TGTGCCAGCAGTTTAGATTCGAGGTTGGCCACTGAAGCTTTCTTT
CASSLDSRLATEAFF
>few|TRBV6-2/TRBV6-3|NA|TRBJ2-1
TGTGCCAGACAACAGGGTTATGAGCAGTTCTTC
CARQQGYEQFF
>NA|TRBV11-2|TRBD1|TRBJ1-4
TGTGCCAGCAGCTTTGGGCCAGGGGGGTCGGGAACTAATGAAAAACTGTTTTTT
CASSFGPGGSGTNEKLFF
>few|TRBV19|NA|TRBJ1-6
TGTGCCAGTAACACGGGAAGGGTCGGGTCACCCCTCCACTTT
CASNTGRVGSPLHF
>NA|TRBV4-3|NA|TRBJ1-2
TGCGCCAGCAGCCAAGGACCCGGGTTGCGAGGCTATGGCTACACCTTC
CASSQGPGLRGYGYTF
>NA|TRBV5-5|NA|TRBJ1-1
TGTGCCAGCAGCTTCAGGTATCTAGGCACTGAAGCTTTCTTT
CASSFRYLGTEAFF
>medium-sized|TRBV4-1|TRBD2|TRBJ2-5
TGCGCCAGCAGCCAAGAGCCTCTAGCGGGCCTCCAAGAGACCCAGTACTTC
CASSQEPLAGLQETQYF
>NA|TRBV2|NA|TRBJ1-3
TGTGCCAGCAGTGAGAGTGGAAACACCATATATTTT
CASSESGNTIYF
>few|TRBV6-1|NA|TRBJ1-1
TGTGCCAGCAGTGAGGCTTGGCTGAACACTGAAGCTTTCTTT
CASSEAWLNTEAFF
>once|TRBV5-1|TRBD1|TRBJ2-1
TGCGCCAGCAGCTTGGGGGACAGGTGGTCTGAGCAGTTCTTC
CASSLGDRWSEQFF
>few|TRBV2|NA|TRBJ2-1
TGTGCCAGCAAAGCCATAAGGTCGGCGGGTCTGCAGTTCTTC
CASKAIRSAGLQFF
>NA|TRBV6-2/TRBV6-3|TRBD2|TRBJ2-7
TGTGCCAGCAGACTCCGGACTAGCGGGAGGGGGGAGCAGTACTTC
CASRLRTSGRGEQYF
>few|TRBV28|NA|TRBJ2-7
TGTGCCAGCAGCTCCTCTGGCGGACCCTACGAGCAGTACTTC
CASSSSGGPYEQYF
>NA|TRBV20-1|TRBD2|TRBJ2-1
TGCAGTGCTCCCCCAGGACTAGTTGGAAATGAGCAGTTCTTC
CSAPPGLVGNEQFF
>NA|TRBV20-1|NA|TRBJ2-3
TGCAGTGTCAGGGGTGCTAGCACAGATACGCAGTATTTT
CSVRGASTDTQYF